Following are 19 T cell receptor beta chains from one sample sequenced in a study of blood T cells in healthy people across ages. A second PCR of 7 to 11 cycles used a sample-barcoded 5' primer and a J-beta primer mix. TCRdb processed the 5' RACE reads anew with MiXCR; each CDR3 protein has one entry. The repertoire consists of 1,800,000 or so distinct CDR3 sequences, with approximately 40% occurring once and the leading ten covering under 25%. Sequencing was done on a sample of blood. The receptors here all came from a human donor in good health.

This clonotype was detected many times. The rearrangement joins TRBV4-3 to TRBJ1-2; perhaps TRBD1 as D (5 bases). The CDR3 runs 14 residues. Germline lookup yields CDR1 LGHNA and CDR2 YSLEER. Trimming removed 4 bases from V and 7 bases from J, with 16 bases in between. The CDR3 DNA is TGCGCCAGCAGCCCAATCCTTGGGGGTTTTGGCTACACCTTC. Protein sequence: CASSPILGGFGYTF.

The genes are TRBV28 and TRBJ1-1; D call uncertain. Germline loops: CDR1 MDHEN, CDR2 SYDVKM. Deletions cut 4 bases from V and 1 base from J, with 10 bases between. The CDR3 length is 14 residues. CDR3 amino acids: CASSYRSSNTEAFF. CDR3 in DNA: TGTGCCAGCAGTTACAGATCTTCGAACACTGAAGCTTTCTTT.

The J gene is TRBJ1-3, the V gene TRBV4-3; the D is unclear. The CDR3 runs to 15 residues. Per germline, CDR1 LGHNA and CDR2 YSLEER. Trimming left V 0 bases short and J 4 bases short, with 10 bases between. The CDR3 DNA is TGCGCCAGCAGCCAAGATTACCTCCCCGGAAACACCATATATTTT. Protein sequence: CASSQDYLPGNTIYF.

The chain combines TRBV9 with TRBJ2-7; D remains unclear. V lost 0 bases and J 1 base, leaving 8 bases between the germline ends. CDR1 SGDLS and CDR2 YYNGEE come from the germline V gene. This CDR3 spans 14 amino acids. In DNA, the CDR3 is TGTGCCAGCAGCGTAGGGCCAGCATCCTACGAGCAGTACTTC. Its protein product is CASSVGPASYEQYF.

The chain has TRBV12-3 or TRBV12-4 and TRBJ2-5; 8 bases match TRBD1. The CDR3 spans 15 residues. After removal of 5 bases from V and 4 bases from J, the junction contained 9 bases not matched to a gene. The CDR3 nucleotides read TGTGCCAGCAGTACCTTGGCAGGGGGCGTAGAGACCCAGTACTTC. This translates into CASSTLAGGVETQYF.

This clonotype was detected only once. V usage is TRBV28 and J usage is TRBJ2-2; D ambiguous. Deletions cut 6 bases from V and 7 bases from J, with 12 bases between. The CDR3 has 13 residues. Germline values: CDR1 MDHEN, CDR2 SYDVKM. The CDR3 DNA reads TGTGCCAGCAGACTCCTCGGCGGCGGGGAGCTGTTTTTT. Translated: CASRLLGGGELFF.

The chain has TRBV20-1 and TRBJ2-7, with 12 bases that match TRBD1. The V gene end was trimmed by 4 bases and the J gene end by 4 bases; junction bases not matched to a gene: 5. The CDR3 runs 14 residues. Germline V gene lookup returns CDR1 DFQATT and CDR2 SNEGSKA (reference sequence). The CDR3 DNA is TGCAGTGCTACCCGGGACAGGGGGCTTTACGAGCAGTACTTC. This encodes CSATRDRGLYEQYF.

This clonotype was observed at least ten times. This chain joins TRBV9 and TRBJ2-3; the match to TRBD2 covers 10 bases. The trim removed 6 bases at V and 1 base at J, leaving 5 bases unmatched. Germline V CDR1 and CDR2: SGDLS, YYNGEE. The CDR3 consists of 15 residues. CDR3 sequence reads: CASTSGGAGTDTQYF. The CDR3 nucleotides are TGTGCCAGCACAAGCGGGGGGGCCGGCACAGATACGCAGTATTTT.

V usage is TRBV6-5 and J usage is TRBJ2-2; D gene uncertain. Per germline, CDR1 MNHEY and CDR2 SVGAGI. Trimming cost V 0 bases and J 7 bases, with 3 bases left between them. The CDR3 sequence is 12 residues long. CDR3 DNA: TGTGCCAGCAGTTACTCAATCGGGGAGCTGTTTTTT. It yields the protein CASSYSIGELFF.

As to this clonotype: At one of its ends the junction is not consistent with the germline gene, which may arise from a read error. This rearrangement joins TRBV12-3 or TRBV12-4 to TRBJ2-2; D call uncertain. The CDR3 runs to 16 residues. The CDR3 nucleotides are TGTGCCAACAGTCCCAGCACATTCGCGAGCACCGGGGAGCTGTTTTTT. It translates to CANSPSTFASTGELFF.

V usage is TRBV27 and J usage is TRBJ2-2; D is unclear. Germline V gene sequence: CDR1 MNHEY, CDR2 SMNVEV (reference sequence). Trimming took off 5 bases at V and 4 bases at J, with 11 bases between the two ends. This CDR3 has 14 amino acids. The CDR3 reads CASSIGRGTGELFF. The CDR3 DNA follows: TGTGCCAGCAGTATTGGCCGAGGCACCGGGGAGCTGTTTTTT.

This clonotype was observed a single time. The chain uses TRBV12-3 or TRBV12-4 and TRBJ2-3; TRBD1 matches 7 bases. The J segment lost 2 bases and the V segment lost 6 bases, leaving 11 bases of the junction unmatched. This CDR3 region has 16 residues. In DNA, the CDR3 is TGTGCCAGCAGAGGGGAGACAGGGCTGACCACAGATACGCAGTATTTT. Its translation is CASRGETGLTTDTQYF.

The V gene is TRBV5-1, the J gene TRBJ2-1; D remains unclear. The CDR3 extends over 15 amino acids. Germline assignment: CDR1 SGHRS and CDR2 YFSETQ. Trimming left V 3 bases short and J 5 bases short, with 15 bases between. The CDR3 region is CASSYTGGLNNEQFF. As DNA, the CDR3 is TGCGCCAGCAGCTACACTGGTGGCCTAAACAATGAGCAGTTCTTC.

CDR3: CASSPRGTSGGGETQYF. The CDR3 DNA reads TGTGCCAGCAGCCCCCGCGGGACTAGCGGCGGCGGGGAGACCCAGTACTTC. The gene calls are TRBV7-3 and TRBJ2-5, with 11 bases aligning to TRBD2. The junction had 13 bases not matched to a gene; V was cut back by 5 bases and J by 5 bases. CDR1 and CDR2 from the germline V gene are SGHTA and FQGTGA. The CDR3 contains 17 residues.

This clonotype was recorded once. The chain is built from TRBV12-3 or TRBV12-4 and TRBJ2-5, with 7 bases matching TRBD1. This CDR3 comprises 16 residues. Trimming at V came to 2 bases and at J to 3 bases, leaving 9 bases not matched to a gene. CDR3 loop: CASSLRDSFREETQYF. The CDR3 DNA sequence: TGTGCCAGCAGTTTACGGGACAGCTTTAGGGAAGAGACCCAGTACTTC.

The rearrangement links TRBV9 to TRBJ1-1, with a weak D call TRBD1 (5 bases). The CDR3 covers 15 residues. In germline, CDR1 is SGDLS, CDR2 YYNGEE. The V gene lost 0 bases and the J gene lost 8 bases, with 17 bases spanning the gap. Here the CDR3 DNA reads TGTGCCAGCAGCGTAGGAGGGAACCCGGGGGTCGAAGCTTTCTTT. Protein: CASSVGGNPGVEAFF.

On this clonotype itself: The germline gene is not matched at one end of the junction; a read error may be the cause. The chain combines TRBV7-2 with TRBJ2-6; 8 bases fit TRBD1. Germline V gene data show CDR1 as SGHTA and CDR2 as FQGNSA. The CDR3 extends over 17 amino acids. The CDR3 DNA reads TGTGCCAGCAGCCCTAGACAGGGGCGAACTGGGGCCAACGTCCCGACTTTC. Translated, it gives CASSPRQGRTGANVPTF.

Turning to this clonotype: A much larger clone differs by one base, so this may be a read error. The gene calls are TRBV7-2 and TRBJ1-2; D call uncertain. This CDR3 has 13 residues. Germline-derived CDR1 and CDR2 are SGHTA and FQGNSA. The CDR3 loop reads CAGSLPQNYGYTF. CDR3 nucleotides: TGTGCCGGCAGCTTACCCCAAAACTATGGCTACACCTTC.

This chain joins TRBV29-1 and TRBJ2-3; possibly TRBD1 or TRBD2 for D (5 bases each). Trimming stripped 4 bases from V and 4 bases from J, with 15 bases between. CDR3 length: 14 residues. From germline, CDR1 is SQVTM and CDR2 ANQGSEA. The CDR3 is CSVARDVVADTQYF. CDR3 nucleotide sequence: TGCAGCGTTGCCCGGGACGTGGTAGCAGATACGCAGTATTTT.